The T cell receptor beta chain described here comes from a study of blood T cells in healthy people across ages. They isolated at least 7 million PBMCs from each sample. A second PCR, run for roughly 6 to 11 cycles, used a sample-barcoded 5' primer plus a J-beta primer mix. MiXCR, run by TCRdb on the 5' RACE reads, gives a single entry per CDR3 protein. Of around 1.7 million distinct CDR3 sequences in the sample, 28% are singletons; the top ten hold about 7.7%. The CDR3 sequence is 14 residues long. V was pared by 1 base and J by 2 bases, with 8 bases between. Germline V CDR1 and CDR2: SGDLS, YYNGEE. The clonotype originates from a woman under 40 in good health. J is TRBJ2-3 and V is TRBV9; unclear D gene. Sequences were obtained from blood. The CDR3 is CASSVYGPTDTQYF. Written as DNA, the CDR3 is TGTGCCAGCAGCGTATACGGGCCCACAGATACGCAGTATTTT.